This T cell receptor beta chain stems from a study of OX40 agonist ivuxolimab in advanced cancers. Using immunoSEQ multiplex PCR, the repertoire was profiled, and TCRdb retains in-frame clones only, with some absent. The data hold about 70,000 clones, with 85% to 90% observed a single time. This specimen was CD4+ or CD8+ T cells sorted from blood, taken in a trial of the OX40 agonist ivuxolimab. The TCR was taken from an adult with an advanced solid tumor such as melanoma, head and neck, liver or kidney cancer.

The CDR3 coding sequence is TGTGCCAGCAGCTTCAGCGGGAGTCGTTACGAGCAGTACTTC. Protein sequence: CASSFSGSRYEQYF. This chain joins TRBV11-3 and TRBJ2-7, with 8 bases fitting TRBD2. The CDR3 covers 14 residues. Germline loops: CDR1 SGHNT, CDR2 YENEEA. Losses at the gene ends were 3 bases for V and 4 bases for J; bases not matched to a gene: 5.